What follows describes a single T cell receptor (beta chain). Its antigen remains unidentified. This specimen belongs to a study of cytomegalovirus exposure and HLA in healthy donors. Germline V gene sequence: CDR1 MNHEY, CDR2 SVGAGI. The junction had 3 bases not matched to a gene; V was cut back by 2 bases and J by 3 bases. The CDR3 totals 15 residues. The study, taken as a whole, reports: Excluded were some V segments that proved indistinguishable, including TRBV6-2 and TRBV6-3.

With 60 Vbeta and 13 Jbeta primers, the PCR was carried out. TCRdb's copy holds only in-frame clones and misses some; the assay was immunoSEQ multiplex PCR. The sample carries more than 100,000 clones, approximately 10% recorded once. This TCR was sampled from a woman aged 40 to 50 in good health and CMV-seropositive. The gene calls are TRBV6-5 and TRBJ2-2; 7 bases line up with TRBD1. The sequenced sample consisted of PBMCs. The CDR3 loop reads CASSYGTVDTGELFF. As DNA, the CDR3 is TGTGCCAGCAGTTACGGGACAGTTGACACCGGGGAGCTGTTTTTT.